The present T cell receptor beta chain was sequenced within a study of CD8 T cells in ankylosing spondylitis. Findings and caveats of the study: CD8+ cells made up the disease-linked clones, which were relatively rare in peripheral blood.

Per the germline V gene, CDR1 is SGHDT and CDR2 is YYEEEE. V lost 7 bases and J 2 bases, leaving 13 bases between the germline ends. The CDR3 contains 15 residues. TCRdb re-called the 5' RACE reads with MiXCR, one entry per CDR3 protein. The table includes 35,000 to 50,000 distinct CDR3 sequences, about a tenth detected once. This clonotype was counted between two and nine times. The antigen remains undetermined. The TCR comes from a male donor with ankylosing spondylitis or in good health (not recorded which). Sequenced sample: blood, either unsorted or a sorted T cell fraction (not recorded which). The chain joins TRBV5-6 to TRBJ2-6; no definite D call. This CDR3 is CASVSSVAGANVLTF. The CDR3 DNA sequence: TGTGCCAGCGTCAGTTCGGTAGCTGGGGCCAACGTCCTGACTTTC.